This entry features one T cell receptor (beta chain) sequence. The target antigen is unknown. What made the TCR beta cDNA was 5'RACE template switching with UMIs. TCRdb derives one entry per CDR3 protein from the 5' RACE reads, leaving out DNA. This sample contains hundreds of thousands of distinct CDR3 sequences. The record originates from a study of T cells expressing NK-cell markers. Overall study context: Sorted CD3+CD56-NKG2C+, CD3+CD56+NKG2C- and CD3+CD56+NKG2C+ T cells were the source of the TCR beta repertoires. Overall study findings and caveats: The same clonotypes also predominated in the CD3+CD56-NKG2C+ fraction of several donors. In several donors, dominant CD3+CD56+NKG2C+ clones formed roughly 1.0-7.5% of CD8+ cells.

This CDR3 has 16 amino acids. The sequenced material came from blood T cells: a sorted CD56 or NKG2C T cell subset, CD4+ or CD8+ T cells, or bulk PBMC T cells (not recorded which). This receptor was taken from a man in his late teens or twenties in good health. The chain recombines TRBV12-3 or TRBV12-4 with TRBJ1-3; absent DNA, TCRdb's TRBD1 call cannot be checked. CDR3 in amino acids: CASSLAGTDLGNTIYF.